The T cell receptor beta chain described here comes from a study of T-cell reconstitution after alpha-beta-depleted transplantation in children. Notes on the study in general: Fresh T-cell production supplied most of the T-cell counts and diversity seen one year after transplant.

It was with unique molecular identifiers that the TCRbeta library was prepared. TCRdb analysed the PCR reads with MiXCR anew, one entry per CDR3 protein. The table shows 700,000 to 950,000 distinct CDR3 sequences, with approximately 15% occurring only once. This clonotype has only a few counts. Antigen: not known. Germline loops: CDR1 SGHRS, CDR2 YFSETQ. V lost 5 bases and J 1 base, leaving 9 bases between the germline ends. The CDR3 length is 13 residues. This chain connects TRBV5-1 to TRBJ1-1, with no clear D. This clonotype originated in a male patient aged 10-17 years who had a stem cell transplant for acute lymphoblastic leukemia, so the T cells may come from the graft donor. The sequenced sample was PBMCs, mostly from graft donor cells, obtained 360 days after TCRalphabeta/CD19-depleted stem cell transplant. CDR3 nucleotide sequence: TGCGCCAGCAGACACCAACGGAACACTGAAGCTTTCTTT. It translates to CASRHQRNTEAFF.